Each of the 29 T cell receptor beta chains below was sequenced from the same sample in a study of cytomegalovirus exposure and HLA in healthy donors. PCR employed 60 Vbeta and 13 Jbeta primers. Sequenced by immunoSEQ multiplex PCR; TCRdb stores in-frame clones only, minus some. The data contain fewer than 200,000 clones, 75% to 80% of them singletons. The sample comprised PBMCs. The receptors stem from a man between 40 and 49 years old in good health and CMV-seropositive.

The V call is TRBV19, the J call TRBJ2-7; 9 positions match TRBD2. Germline CDR1 reads LNHDA; CDR2 reads SQIVND (reference sequence). This CDR3 has 14 residues. With 6 bases clipped from V and 2 bases from J, the junction kept 5 bases outside the gene matches. The CDR3 sequence: CASSRTSETYEQYF. The DNA of the CDR3 is TGTGCCAGTAGCAGGACTAGCGAAACCTACGAGCAGTACTTC.

This clone was seen just once. This rearrangement joins TRBV6-5 to TRBJ1-2; perhaps TRBD1 as D (6 bases). The CDR3 is made up of 16 amino acids. V gave up 2 bases and J gave up 5 bases, with 18 bases separating them. The germline V gene has CDR1 MNHEY and CDR2 SVGAGI. This CDR3 is CASSYHSPDSEYGYTF. CDR3 sequence (DNA): TGTGCCAGCAGTTACCACTCTCCGGACAGTGAATATGGCTACACCTTC.

Only a few counts were recorded for this clone. The chain recombines TRBV4-1 with TRBJ1-2; 8 bases map to TRBD1. The V gene's germline CDR1 is MGHRA and CDR2 YSYEKL. The CDR3 totals 15 residues. Germline trimming cut 2 bases from V and 4 bases from J; bases unmatched to any gene: 6. CDR3 residues: CASSQIQGAGYGYTF. The CDR3 nucleotides read TGCGCCAGCAGCCAAATCCAGGGGGCTGGCTATGGCTACACCTTC.

This clone was observed a few times. This chain connects TRBV9 to TRBJ2-1, with 8 nucleotides matching TRBD2. Germline-derived CDR1 and CDR2 are SGDLS and YYNGEE. This CDR3 is built from 15 residues. The J segment lost 9 bases and the V segment lost 0 bases, leaving 8 bases of the junction unmatched. CDR3 DNA: TGTGCCAGCAGCGTAGATCCAGCGGGAGAGGGTGAGCAGTTCTTC. Amino acids: CASSVDPAGEGEQFF.

The V and J genes are TRBV9 and TRBJ1-5; D unclear. V was clipped by 2 bases and J by 1 base, with 7 bases between them. The CDR3 is 14 residues long. Germline V gene lookup returns CDR1 SGDLS and CDR2 YYNGEE. CDR3 sequence reads: CASSVDGSNQPQHF. CDR3 in DNA: TGTGCCAGCAGCGTCGACGGGAGCAATCAGCCCCAGCATTTT.

In regard to this clone: Mismatch with germline at one junction end may stem from a read error. The rearrangement links TRBV7-7 to TRBJ2-1; 13 bases map to TRBD2. This CDR3 has 15 amino acids. Germline V gene sequence: CDR1 SSHAT, CDR2 FNYEAQ (reference sequence). DNA of the CDR3: TGTGCTAGCAGCTCAGGACTAGCGGGAGTCAATGAGCAGTTCTTC. It translates to CASSSGLAGVNEQFF.

The V and J genes are TRBV6-5 and TRBJ1-4; D gene unclear. The CDR3 is 14 residues long. V was cut by 5 bases and J by 3 bases, with 10 bases left in between. Germline CDR1 is MNHEY and CDR2 is SVGAGI. CDR3 bases: TGTGCCAGCAGTGAAGGCAGGCCTAATGAAAAACTGTTTTTT. This gives the protein CASSEGRPNEKLFF.

The chain employs TRBV19 and TRBJ2-5; 10 nucleotides align to TRBD2. The DNA end favors TRBJ2-7, so the J call may be wrong. The CDR3 contains 15 residues. The germline V gene encodes CDR1 LNHDA and CDR2 SQIVND (reference sequence). Here the CDR3 DNA reads TGTGCCAGTAGTACTCTAGCGGGAGTAGGGTACGAGCAGTACTTC. It codes for CASSTLAGVGYEQYF.

This clone was picked up a small number of times. The chain joins TRBV10-3 to TRBJ1-1, with D perhaps TRBD1 (5 bases). Trimming stripped 4 bases from V and 1 base from J, with 10 bases between. The CDR3 runs to 14 residues. In germline, CDR1 is ENHRY, CDR2 SYGVKD. CDR3: CAISATTGNTEAFF. The CDR3 nucleotides read TGTGCCATCAGTGCAACAACAGGGAACACTGAAGCTTTCTTT.

The chain links TRBV5-1 to TRBJ2-7; TRBD2 aligns across 10 bases. V lost 3 bases and J lost 4; bases outside the gene matches: 4. Germline V gene sequence: CDR1 SGHRS, CDR2 YFSETQ. The CDR3 length is 14 residues. CDR3 protein: CASSSSSGRYEQYF. CDR3 in DNA: TGCGCCAGCAGCTCCTCTAGCGGGAGATACGAGCAGTACTTC.

The chain carries TRBV2 and TRBJ2-5; no clear D gene. The CDR3 is made up of 15 amino acids. V was cut by 1 base and J by 3 bases, with 12 bases left in between. Per germline, CDR1 SNHLY and CDR2 FYNNEI. The CDR3 protein is CASSEGVLLKETQYF. The CDR3 DNA reads as TGTGCCAGCAGTGAAGGGGTACTACTTAAAGAGACCCAGTACTTC.

The chain combines TRBV5-1 with TRBJ2-7, with TRBD2 matching over 10 bases. Germline V lookup: CDR1 SGHRS, CDR2 YFSETQ. The V segment lost 5 bases and the J segment 7 bases; nucleotides outside the gene matches: 12. The CDR3 has 15 residues. The chain's CDR3 is CASSPPLAGVGEQYF. The CDR3 coding sequence is TGCGCCAGCAGTCCCCCCCTAGCGGGAGTGGGGGAGCAGTACTTC.

The rearrangement links TRBV19 to TRBJ2-1; 10 bases line up with TRBD1. CDR3 size: 15 residues. With 5 bases clipped from V and 4 bases from J, the junction kept 5 bases outside the gene matches. CDR1 and CDR2 from the germline V gene are LNHDA and SQIVND (reference sequence). The CDR3 is CASSPGQGIYNEQFF. The CDR3 DNA is TGTGCCAGTAGTCCGGGACAGGGGATATACAATGAGCAGTTCTTC.

The V and J genes are TRBV2 and TRBJ2-1; 11 positions agree with TRBD2. Germline V lookup: CDR1 SNHLY, CDR2 FYNNEI. There are 14 residues in the CDR3. V lost 7 bases, J lost 6 bases, and 5 bases stayed unmatched. This CDR3 reads CASTSSGRINEQFF. CDR3 nucleotides: TGTGCCAGCACCTCTAGCGGGAGGATCAATGAGCAGTTCTTC.

This rearrangement joins TRBV14 to TRBJ2-1; D is possibly TRBD2 (7 bases). Deletions cut 0 bases from V and 1 base from J, with 13 bases between. The CDR3 runs to 17 residues. Germline-derived CDR1 and CDR2 are SGHDN and FVKESK. CDR3 sequence reads: CASSQEVGGGSYNEQFF. The CDR3 DNA follows: TGTGCCAGCAGCCAAGAGGTGGGAGGGGGATCCTACAATGAGCAGTTCTTC.

In its sample, this clone was seen once. The rearrangement uses TRBV7-9 and TRBJ2-7; 9 bases match TRBD1. The CDR3 has 14 residues. V shed 1 base and J 2 bases; nucleotides not matched to a gene: 0. The germline V gene has CDR1 SEHNR and CDR2 FQNEAQ (reference sequence). The CDR3 DNA sequence: TGTGCCAGCAGCTTAGGGACAGGGGCCTACGAGCAGTACTTC. Amino acids: CASSLGTGAYEQYF.

This chain's CDR3 is CASSLKWANTGELFF. For the CDR3, the DNA is TGCGCCAGCAGCTTGAAATGGGCAAACACCGGGGAGCTGTTTTTT. The V call is TRBV5-1, the J call TRBJ2-2; D not certain. The CDR3 consists of 15 residues. Per the germline V gene, CDR1 is SGHRS and CDR2 is YFSETQ. V lost 1 base and J 2 bases, leaving 9 bases between the germline ends.

The table lists this clone with a few counts. The chain uses TRBV7-3 and TRBJ2-1, with TRBD2 matching 8 bases. Germline loops: CDR1 SGHTA, CDR2 FQGTGA. The CDR3 has 15 residues. With 6 bases clipped from V and 7 bases from J, the junction kept 11 bases outside the gene matches. CDR3 nucleotides: TGTGCCAGCAGTCCCGGGAGGGCGAGTGTGAATGAGCAGTTCTTC. Its translation: CASSPGRASVNEQFF. Full variable domain (remainder filled in from reference TRBV7-3 and TRBJ2-1): GAGVSQTPSNKVTEKGKYVELRCDPISGHTALYWYRQSLGQGPEFLIYFQGTGAADDSGLPNDRFFAVRPEGSVSTLKIQRTERGDSAVYLCASSPGRASVNEQFFGPGTRLTVL.

The chain uses TRBV2 and TRBJ2-1; TRBD1 aligns across 7 bases. With 6 bases clipped from V and 5 bases from J, the junction kept 4 bases outside the gene matches. CDR1 SNHLY and CDR2 FYNNEI come from the germline V gene. There are 13 residues in the CDR3. The CDR3 nucleotides are TGTGCCAGCAGAAAGGGGGCCAACAATGAGCAGTTCTTC. Its translation is CASRKGANNEQFF.

V usage is TRBV11-2 and J usage is TRBJ2-5, with D unresolved. The CDR3 consists of 13 residues. V lost 2 bases, J lost 3 bases, and 7 bases lay in between. Germline V gene sequence: CDR1 SGHAT, CDR2 FQNNGV. The CDR3 DNA is TGTGCCAGCAGCTTAATGCAGAAAGAGACCCAGTACTTC. Translation gives CASSLMQKETQYF.

Concerning this clone: At one of its ends the junction is not consistent with the germline gene, which may arise from a read error. This chain uses TRBV5-1 with TRBJ2-5; possible D gene TRBD2, 6 bases. The J call is uncertain, as TRBJ2-7 better fits the DNA end. The CDR3 spans 14 residues. Germline CDR1 SGHRS, CDR2 YFSETQ. The CDR3 DNA reads TGCGCCAGCAGCTTGGGCTGGGACTCCAACGAGCAGTACTTC. Its translation is CASSLGWDSNEQYF.

The chain carries TRBV10-1 and TRBJ2-5; D call uncertain. The CDR3 is 13 amino acids. CDR1 WNHNN and CDR2 SYGVQD come from the germline V gene (reference sequence). V was clipped by 3 bases and J by 1 base, with 6 bases between them. CDR3 bases: TGCGCCAGCAGTGACCAGTTCCAAGAGACCCAGTACTTC. This gives the protein CASSDQFQETQYF.

V usage is TRBV5-1 and J usage is TRBJ2-5; 9 nucleotides match TRBD2. The last part of the DNA fits TRBJ2-7 better; the J call may be wrong. The CDR3 consists of 14 residues. The germline gives CDR1 SGHRS, CDR2 YFSETQ. CDR3 DNA sequence: TGCGCCAGCAGTCCTAGCGGGAACTCCTACGAGCAGTACTTC. The encoded protein is CASSPSGNSYEQYF.

The rearrangement uses TRBV29-1 and TRBJ2-7; maybe TRBD2 (6 bases). This CDR3 is 12 amino acids long. V lost 3 bases, J lost 5 bases, and 11 bases lay in between. Germline V gene sequence: CDR1 SQVTM, CDR2 ANQGSEA. CDR3 DNA: TGCAGCGTTGAGGGAGGTCTGGACGAGCAGTACTTC. Translating it yields CSVEGGLDEQYF.

The chain recombines TRBV4-2 with TRBJ2-3; 10 bases agree with TRBD2. CDR1 and CDR2 (germline): LGHNA, YNFKEQ. The V and J ends lost 1 base and 4 bases, in that order; junction bases with no gene match: 8. CDR3 length: 17 residues. The chain's CDR3 is CASSQVASGSISDTQYF. The CDR3 nucleotides are TGTGCCAGCAGCCAAGTCGCTAGCGGGAGTATTTCAGATACGCAGTATTTT.

The chain has TRBV28 and TRBJ2-7, with TRBD2 as a possible D gene (5 bases). CDR1 MDHEN and CDR2 SYDVKM come from the germline V gene. The CDR3 covers 12 residues. The ends were cut back, 6 bases at V and 4 bases at J, with 10 bases in the middle. This CDR3 reads CASSLRGYEQYF. The CDR3 coding sequence is TGTGCCAGCAGCCTCCGAGGGTACGAGCAGTACTTC.

The J gene is TRBJ2-7, the V gene TRBV11-2; 8 bases map to TRBD2. Germline V gives CDR1 SGHAT, CDR2 FQNNGV. Trimming at V came to 6 bases and at J to 3 bases, leaving 4 bases not matched to a gene. The CDR3 is 13 residues long. The CDR3 DNA reads TGTGCCAGCAGATCAAGCGGGAGCTACGAGCAGTACTTC. This translates into CASRSSGSYEQYF.

The CDR3 is CASSWTDSKDTQYF. In DNA, the CDR3 is TGCGCCAGCAGTTGGACAGACTCGAAGGATACGCAGTATTTT. The genes are TRBV5-1 and TRBJ2-3; a possible D gene is TRBD1 (6 bases). The CDR3 is 14 amino acids. CDR1 is SGHRS, CDR2 YFSETQ, per germline. Trimming pared 5 bases from V and 6 bases from J, leaving 16 bases between.

V and J are TRBV5-1 and TRBJ2-5; no reliable D call. Trimming stripped 0 bases from V and 1 base from J, with 10 bases between. Looked up from germline, CDR1 is SGHRS and CDR2 is YFSETQ. This CDR3 is built from 15 residues. The CDR3, as DNA: TGCGCCAGCAGCTTGGCCGAGTTGGTCCAAGAGACCCAGTACTTC. Translation: CASSLAELVQETQYF.